The present T cell receptor beta chain was sequenced within a study of blood T cell repertoires in COVID-19. Background on the study: COVID-19 samples from acute and convalescent phases originated in the United States, Italy and Spain. Sources were T cells, B-cell-depleted T cells, or PBMCs; the material itself was cDNA or gDNA.

Authors' processing steps: How many nucleated cells were present was estimated from reference gene primer amplification. Produced via immunoSEQ multiplex PCR; TCRdb's table is partial and in-frame only. Clone size and V and J calls were adopted from that table, with D and trimming inferred from the DNA. Altogether some 140,000 clones are present, over 60% being singletons, with the ten largest covering approximately 14%. Per the germline V gene, CDR1 is SGDLS and CDR2 is YYNGEE. Trimming pared 0 bases from V and 0 bases from J, leaving 6 bases between. The CDR3 covers 14 residues. This TCR came from a man older than 75 with acute or convalescent COVID-19. The rearrangement uses TRBV9 and TRBJ2-5; D not resolved. Material: peripheral blood. CDR3 sequence: CASSVESHQETQYF. CDR3 sequence (DNA): TGTGCCAGCAGCGTAGAAAGCCACCAAGAGACCCAGTACTTC.